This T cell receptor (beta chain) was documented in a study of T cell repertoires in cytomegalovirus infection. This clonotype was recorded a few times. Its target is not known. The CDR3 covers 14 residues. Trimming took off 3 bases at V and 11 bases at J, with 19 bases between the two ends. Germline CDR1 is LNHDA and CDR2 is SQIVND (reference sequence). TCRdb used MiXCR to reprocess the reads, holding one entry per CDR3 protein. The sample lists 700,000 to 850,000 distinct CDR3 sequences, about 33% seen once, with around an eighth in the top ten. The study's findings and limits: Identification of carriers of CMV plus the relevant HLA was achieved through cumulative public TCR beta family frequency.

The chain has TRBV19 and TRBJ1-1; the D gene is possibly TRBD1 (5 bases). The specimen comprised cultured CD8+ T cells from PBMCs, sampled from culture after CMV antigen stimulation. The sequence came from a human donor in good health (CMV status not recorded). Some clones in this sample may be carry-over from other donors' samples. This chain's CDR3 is CASSITWRGGEAFF. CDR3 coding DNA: TGTGCCAGTAGTATCACATGGAGGGGAGGAGAGGCTTTCTTT.